Presented here are 8 T cell receptor beta chains from one specimen sequenced in a study of CD8+CD57+ T cells in acquired aplastic anemia. Both TCR beta VDJ combination and CDR3 sequence profiling were carried out. Genomic DNA was the template for this profiling. TCRdb independently ran MiXCR on the reads; one entry per CDR3 protein. This table holds about 180,000 distinct CDR3 sequences, approximately 48% found once. Selection for sequencing was limited to patients who had shown CD8+CD57+ cell expansion by flow cytometry. Sequenced input: sorted CD4+, CD8+, or CD8+CD57+ T cells (not recorded which) from PBMCs. These receptors originate from a human donor with aplastic anemia.

Details on this clonotype: A much more abundant neighbour one base away suggests this may be a read error. The chain couples TRBV5-1 to TRBJ2-1; tentative D call: TRBD2 (6 bases). The germline gives CDR1 SGHRS, CDR2 YFSETQ. CDR3 length: 17 residues. V gave up 1 base and J gave up 8 bases, with 22 bases separating them. CDR3 bases: TGCGCCAGCAGCTTGAGGTTAGTCGGGCGGGAACTGTATGAGCAGTTCTTC. This translates into CASSLRLVGRELYEQFF.

The chain couples TRBV4-1 to TRBJ2-7; possible D gene TRBD1, 5 bases. From germline, CDR1 is MGHRA and CDR2 YSYEKL. CDR3 size: 15 residues. Trimming stripped 0 bases from V and 3 bases from J, with 12 bases between. The CDR3 DNA sequence: TGCGCCAGCAGCCAAGAACTCGCCCAGGGCTACGAGCAGTACTTC. Translating it yields CASSQELAQGYEQYF.

The V gene is TRBV5-1, the J gene TRBJ2-5, with D unclear. V lost 0 bases and J 5 bases, leaving 8 bases between the germline ends. Germline V gives CDR1 SGHRS, CDR2 YFSETQ. The CDR3 totals 13 residues. The CDR3 is CASSLDTEETQYF. Written as DNA, the CDR3 is TGCGCCAGCAGCTTGGATACAGAGGAGACCCAGTACTTC.

This clonotype was detected many times. The chain combines TRBV9 with TRBJ2-6; D not resolved. The V gene lost 0 bases and the J gene lost 2 bases, with 3 bases spanning the gap. CDR1 and CDR2 from the germline V gene are SGDLS and YYNGEE. The CDR3 is made up of 14 amino acids. The CDR3, as DNA: TGTGCCAGCAGCGTAGAACCTGGGGCCAACGTCCTGACTTTC. Translated: CASSVEPGANVLTF.

This clonotype was detected many times. The chain recombines TRBV20-1 with TRBJ2-4; D might be TRBD1 (6 bases). Trimming shortened V by 5 bases and J by 0 bases, and 14 bases separated the two germline ends. The CDR3 runs to 15 residues. From germline, CDR1 is DFQATT and CDR2 SNEGSKA (reference sequence). The CDR3 loop reads CSAGTPTLAKNIQYF. DNA for the CDR3: TGCAGTGCTGGGACACCTACTTTAGCCAAAAACATTCAGTACTTC.

This clonotype appeared many times. The chain is built from TRBV5-1 and TRBJ1-3; unclear D gene. The germline V and J ends were trimmed by 4 bases and 0 bases, with 8 bases remaining between them. This CDR3 has 14 amino acids. CDR1 is SGHRS and CDR2 is YFSETQ in the germline V gene. Here the CDR3 DNA reads TGCGCCAGCAGCACGGGTCGCTCTGGAAACACCATATATTTT. Protein sequence: CASSTGRSGNTIYF.

This clonotype was seen at least ten times. V usage is TRBV19 and J usage is TRBJ1-3; D unresolved. This CDR3 region has 14 residues. Germline V gene sequence: CDR1 LNHDA, CDR2 SQIVND (reference sequence). The V gene lost 4 bases and the J gene lost 4 bases, with 11 bases spanning the gap. This CDR3 reads CASSNPGSGNTIYF. CDR3 nucleotide sequence: TGTGCCAGTAGTAATCCGGGGTCCGGAAACACCATATATTTT.

This clonotype was seen once. A much more abundant neighbour one base away suggests this may be a read error. This sequence joins TRBV6-1 and TRBJ1-4; D is unclear. The CDR3 runs to 14 residues. Germline-derived CDR1 and CDR2 are MNHNS and SASEGT. This chain's CDR3 is CASSEAGTSEKLFF. CDR3 nucleotide sequence: TGTGCCAGCAGTGAAGCGGGAACTAGTGAAAAACTGTTTTTT.